The 19 T cell receptor beta chains in this list originate from one sample, sequenced in a study of blood T cell repertoires in COVID-19. The assay was immunoSEQ multiplex PCR, and TCRdb's table has in-frame clones only and misses some. This table has approximately 300,000 clones, around 89% appearing once. Material: peripheral blood. All receptors derive from a man aged 30 to 39 with acute or convalescent COVID-19.

Turning to this clone: In the same sample, other DNA sequences code for this CDR3. This rearrangement joins TRBV5-4 to TRBJ1-2; D is perhaps TRBD1 (5 bases). Germline V CDR1 and CDR2: SGHNT, YYREEE (reference sequence). Trimming took off 2 bases at V and 4 bases at J, with 6 bases between the two ends. The CDR3 consists of 12 residues. CDR3 sequence (DNA): TGTGCCAGCAGCTTAGACAGCTATGGCTACACCTTC. Translated, it gives CASSLDSYGYTF.

The chain carries TRBV19 and TRBJ2-1; the match to TRBD2 covers 8 bases. Germline CDR1 LNHDA, CDR2 SQIVND (reference sequence). V shed 3 bases and J 9 bases; nucleotides not matched to a gene: 7. This CDR3 spans 14 amino acids. The CDR3 protein is CASSMGLAGVEQFF. As DNA, the CDR3 is TGTGCCAGTAGTATGGGGCTAGCGGGTGTTGAGCAGTTCTTC.

The genes are TRBV24-1 and TRBJ1-4; D ambiguous. V lost 4 bases and J lost 8, with 16 bases in between. The V gene's germline CDR1 is KGHDR and CDR2 SFDVKD. The CDR3 consists of 15 residues. CDR3 in DNA: TGTGCCACCAGTGAATCCGGCGCGAGGGTGGAAAAACTGTTTTTT. Encoded protein: CATSESGARVEKLFF.

This sequence joins TRBV29-1 and TRBJ1-2; D possibly corresponds to TRBD1 (6 bases). V lost 7 bases and J 8 bases, leaving 17 bases between the germline ends. Germline values: CDR1 SQVTM, CDR2 ANQGSEA. This CDR3 region has 12 residues. CDR3 protein: CSAISGGAGYTF. CDR3 sequence (DNA): TGCAGCGCTATCTCGGGGGGGGCCGGCTACACCTTC.

The chain recombines TRBV27 with TRBJ2-7; D gene ambiguous. The V and J ends lost 3 bases and 3 bases respectively, with 3 bases between them. From germline, CDR1 is MNHEY and CDR2 SMNVEV (reference sequence). This CDR3 contains 11 residues. CDR3 region: CASSLSYEQYF. CDR3 nucleotide sequence: TGTGCCAGCAGTTTGAGCTACGAGCAGTACTTC.

The J gene is TRBJ2-1, the V gene TRBV11-3; D might be TRBD2 (5 bases). V shed 1 base and J shed 9 bases, with 19 bases lying between them. Germline CDR1 is SGHNT and CDR2 is YENEEA. The CDR3 is 16 residues long. The CDR3 DNA sequence: TGTGCCAGCAGCTTAGGTGATTTTACTGGCGGAGGTGAGCAGTTCTTC. Translation gives CASSLGDFTGGGEQFF.

J is TRBJ1-2 and V is TRBV6-5; D is ambiguous. V lost 0 bases and J 8 bases, leaving 10 bases between the germline ends. This CDR3 spans 13 amino acids. Germline CDR1 reads MNHEY; CDR2 reads SVGAGI. DNA of the CDR3: TGTGCCAGCAGTTACTCGGAGGGTGCGGGCTACACCTTC. It specifies CASSYSEGAGYTF.

The chain uses TRBV6-5 and TRBJ1-2; the match to TRBD1 covers 7 bases. V lost 6 bases and J lost 4; bases outside the gene matches: 8. CDR1 MNHEY and CDR2 SVGAGI come from the germline V gene. The CDR3 is made up of 14 amino acids. The CDR3, as DNA: TGTGCCAGCAGCCGACAGGGAATCCTCTATGGCTACACCTTC. This gives the protein CASSRQGILYGYTF.

This clone was found a few times. The rearrangement uses TRBV5-1 and TRBJ1-4, with D perhaps matching TRBD1 (6 bases). Per germline, CDR1 SGHRS and CDR2 YFSETQ. The CDR3 consists of 16 residues. Trimming removed 2 bases from V and 0 bases from J, with 11 bases in between. CDR3 protein: CASSFRQVATNEKLFF. For the CDR3, the DNA is TGCGCCAGCAGCTTTCGACAGGTTGCAACTAATGAAAAACTGTTTTTT.

The V gene is TRBV18, the J gene TRBJ2-1; 7 bases are a match to TRBD1. Per germline, CDR1 KGHSH and CDR2 LQKENI. There are 15 residues in the CDR3. Trimming at V came to 0 bases and at J to 7 bases, leaving 6 bases not matched to a gene. CDR3 amino acids: CASSPPGGAGNEQFF. The CDR3 DNA sequence: TGTGCCAGCTCACCACCAGGGGGCGCGGGTAATGAGCAGTTCTTC.

The rearrangement joins TRBV4-2 to TRBJ2-3; tentatively, D is TRBD1 (6 bases). The germline V gene encodes CDR1 LGHNA and CDR2 YNFKEQ. Deletions cut 1 base from V and 0 bases from J, with 8 bases between. The CDR3 has 15 residues. CDR3 DNA: TGTGCCAGCAGCCAAGGGACAGCAAGCACAGATACGCAGTATTTT. It specifies CASSQGTASTDTQYF.

With respect to this clone: The junction shows a germline mismatch at one end, possibly a read error. This sequence joins TRBV2 and TRBJ1-2, with a weak D call TRBD1 (5 bases). CDR3 length: 13 residues. CDR1 is SNHLY and CDR2 is FYNNEI in the germline V gene. The CDR3 protein is CASSADVGDRPIF. The CDR3 bases are TGTGCCAGCAGTGCAGACGTAGGAGACAGACCCATCTTC.

V gene TRBV4-2 combines with J gene TRBJ2-3; D gene ambiguous. There are 14 residues in the CDR3. The V gene's germline CDR1 is LGHNA and CDR2 YNFKEQ. Trimming pared 0 bases from V and 4 bases from J, leaving 8 bases between. CDR3 nucleotide sequence: TGTGCCAGCAGCCAAGAAGTAGCAGCAGATACGCAGTATTTT. This translates into CASSQEVAADTQYF.

This chain links TRBV10-3 with TRBJ2-3; D may be TRBD2 (5 bases). The V and J ends lost 2 bases and 14 bases respectively, with 14 bases between them. The CDR3 covers 12 residues. Looked up from germline, CDR1 is ENHRY and CDR2 is SYGVKD. The CDR3 is CAISEATGGSYF. The CDR3 region has the DNA TGTGCCATCAGTGAGGCGACCGGCGGGTCGTATTTT.

The V and J genes are TRBV9 and TRBJ2-3; tentatively, D is TRBD2 (6 bases). This CDR3 has 15 amino acids. Deletions cut 4 bases from V and 2 bases from J, with 14 bases between. Germline V gene lookup returns CDR1 SGDLS and CDR2 YYNGEE. The CDR3 here is CASSPRASVTDTQYF. Here the CDR3 DNA reads TGTGCCAGCAGCCCCCGGGCTAGCGTCACAGATACGCAGTATTTT.

The rearrangement joins TRBV30 to TRBJ1-3; D might be TRBD1 (5 bases). Germline V gives CDR1 GTSNPN, CDR2 SVGIG (reference sequence). This CDR3 has 14 amino acids. The germline V and J ends were trimmed by 2 bases and 1 base, with 9 bases remaining between them. CDR3 bases: TGTGCCTGGAGTCCGGACACTTCTGGAAACACCATATATTTT. Its translation: CAWSPDTSGNTIYF.

This clone was seen only a few times. The rearrangement joins TRBV2 to TRBJ1-5; 7 positions match TRBD1. Trimming cost V 3 bases and J 2 bases; bases outside gene matches: 7. This CDR3 contains 16 residues. Germline CDR1 and CDR2: SNHLY and FYNNEI. CDR3 residues: CASSDLDGQGNQPQHF. DNA for the CDR3: TGTGCCAGCAGTGACCTAGACGGACAGGGCAATCAGCCCCAGCATTTT.

J is TRBJ2-1 and V is TRBV6-5; 7 positions match TRBD2. CDR1 is MNHEY and CDR2 is SVGAGI in the germline V gene. This CDR3 has 13 residues. The V gene end was trimmed by 7 bases and the J gene end by 10 bases; junction bases not matched to a gene: 10. The CDR3 spells CASTRTVGGEQFF. The CDR3 DNA reads TGTGCCAGCACTAGGACCGTCGGGGGGGAGCAGTTCTTC.

This clone was seen only once. The chain links TRBV7-8 to TRBJ2-7; TRBD1 aligns across 7 bases. The CDR3 covers 14 residues. J gave up 2 bases and V 5 bases, and 6 bases lay outside the gene matches. Germline CDR1 reads SGHVS; CDR2 reads FQNEAQ. The CDR3 here is CASSLRDSPYEQYF. The CDR3 DNA follows: TGTGCCAGCAGCCTCCGGGACAGCCCCTACGAGCAGTACTTC.